This T cell receptor (beta chain) is drawn from a study of tumor-infiltrating lymphocytes in primary liver carcinoma. Study background: Staging placed the tumors at T1-T3 N0M0, and they measured 4.2 to 10 cm across.

RNA isolated from unsorted whole blood supplied the blood RNA, with germline DNA also extracted. A constant-region primer primed TCR beta cDNA synthesis from 500 to 550 ng of total RNA. ARM-PCR was slightly modified, and three nested multiplex PCR rounds with it gave rise to the TCR beta libraries. TRBV1-TRBV30 forward primers paired with a C-beta reverse primer drove the first two PCR rounds, about 10 cycles each. TCRdb re-analysed the multiplex PCR reads in MiXCR, keeping a single row per CDR3 protein. The sample yields about 350,000 distinct CDR3 sequences, 65% seen once. About this clonotype itself: The junction shows a germline mismatch at one end, possibly a read error.

The CDR3 has 15 residues. CDR1 and CDR2 from the germline V gene are MNHNS and SASEGT. The clonotype originates from a man aged 35 to 55 with primary liver carcinoma and hepatitis B virus infection. What was sequenced was peripheral blood. This sequence joins TRBV6-1 and TRBJ1-4; TRBD1 agrees at 8 bases. The CDR3 spells CANSVQGVANEKLFF. DNA of the CDR3: TGTGCCAACAGTGTACAGGGGGTAGCTAATGAAAAACTGTTTTTT.